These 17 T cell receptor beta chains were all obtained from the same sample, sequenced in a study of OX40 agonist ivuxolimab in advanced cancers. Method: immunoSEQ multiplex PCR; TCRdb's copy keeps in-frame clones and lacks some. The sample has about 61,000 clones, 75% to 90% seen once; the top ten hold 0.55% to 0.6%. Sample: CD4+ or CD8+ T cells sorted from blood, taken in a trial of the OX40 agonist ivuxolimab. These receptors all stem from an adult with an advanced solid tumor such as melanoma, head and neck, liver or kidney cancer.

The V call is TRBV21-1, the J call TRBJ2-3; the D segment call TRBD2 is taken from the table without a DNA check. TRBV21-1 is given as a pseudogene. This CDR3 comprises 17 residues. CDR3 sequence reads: CASTTTASGKPTDTQYF. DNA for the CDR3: TGTGCCAGCACCACAACGGCTAGCGGGAAGCCAACAGATACGCAGTATTTT.

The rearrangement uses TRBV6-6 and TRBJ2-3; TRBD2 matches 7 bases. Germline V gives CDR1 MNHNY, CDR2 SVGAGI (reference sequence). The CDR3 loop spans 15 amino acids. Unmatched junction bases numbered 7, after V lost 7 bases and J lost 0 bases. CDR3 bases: TGTGCCAGCACCATCAGCGGGGCTAGCACAGATACGCAGTATTTT. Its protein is CASTISGASTDTQYF.

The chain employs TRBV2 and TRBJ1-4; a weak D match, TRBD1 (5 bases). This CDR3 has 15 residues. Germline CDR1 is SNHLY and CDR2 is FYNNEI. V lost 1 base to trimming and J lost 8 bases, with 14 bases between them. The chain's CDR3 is CASSEGKGEAEKLFF. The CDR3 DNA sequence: TGTGCCAGCAGTGAAGGGAAAGGGGAAGCCGAAAAACTGTTTTTT.

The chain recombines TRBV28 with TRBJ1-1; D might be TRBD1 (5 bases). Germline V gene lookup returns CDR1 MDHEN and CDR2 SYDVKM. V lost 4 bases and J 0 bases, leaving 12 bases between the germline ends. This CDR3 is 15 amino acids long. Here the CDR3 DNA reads TGTGCCAGCAGTTCCCAGGTGACAGTGAACACTGAAGCTTTCTTT. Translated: CASSSQVTVNTEAFF.

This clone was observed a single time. The CDR3 protein is CASREAGNTIYF. CDR3 DNA: TGTGCCAGCAGGGAGGCTGGAAACACCATATATTTT. The chain carries TRBV6-5 and TRBJ1-3; D is ambiguous. Germline V CDR1 and CDR2: MNHEY, SVGAGI. With 6 bases removed from V and 2 bases from J, the gap between germline ends came to 5 bases. This CDR3 is 12 amino acids long.

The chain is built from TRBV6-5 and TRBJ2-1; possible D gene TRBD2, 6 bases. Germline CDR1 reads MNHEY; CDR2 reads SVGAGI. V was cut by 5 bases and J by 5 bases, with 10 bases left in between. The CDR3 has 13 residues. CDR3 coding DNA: TGTGCCAGCAGTCCGGCGGGGCACAATGAGCAGTTCTTC. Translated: CASSPAGHNEQFF.

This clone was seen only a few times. The CDR3 loop reads CASRGTGGIFTLHF. CDR3 nucleotides: TGTGCCAGCAGAGGGACAGGAGGGATTTTCACCCTCCACTTT. The V and J genes are TRBV2 and TRBJ1-6; 8 bases match TRBD1. The germline V gene has CDR1 SNHLY and CDR2 FYNNEI. This CDR3 contains 14 residues. V trimming: 6 bases; J trimming: 14 bases; junction bases outside the gene matches: 12. The full variable domain, completed using reference TRBV2 and TRBJ1-6, is EPEVTQTPSHQVTQMGQEVILRCVPISNHLYFYWYRQILGQKVEFLVSFYNNEISEKSEIFDDQFSVERPDGSNFTLKIRSTKLEDSAMYFCASRGTGGIFTLHFGNGTRLTVT.

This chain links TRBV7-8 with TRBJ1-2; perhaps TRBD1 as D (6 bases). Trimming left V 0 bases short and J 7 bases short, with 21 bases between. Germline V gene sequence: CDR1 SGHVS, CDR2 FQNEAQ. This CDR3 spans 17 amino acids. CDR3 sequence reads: CASSLASRAGAGGGYTF. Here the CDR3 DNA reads TGTGCCAGCAGCTTAGCGAGTAGGGCAGGGGCTGGGGGTGGCTACACCTTC.

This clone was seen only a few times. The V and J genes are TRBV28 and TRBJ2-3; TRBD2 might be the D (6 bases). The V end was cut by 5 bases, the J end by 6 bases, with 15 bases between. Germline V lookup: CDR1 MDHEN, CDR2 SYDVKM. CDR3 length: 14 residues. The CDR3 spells CASSGGGTRDTQYF. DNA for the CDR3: TGTGCCAGCAGTGGCGGCGGGACGAGGGATACGCAGTATTTT.

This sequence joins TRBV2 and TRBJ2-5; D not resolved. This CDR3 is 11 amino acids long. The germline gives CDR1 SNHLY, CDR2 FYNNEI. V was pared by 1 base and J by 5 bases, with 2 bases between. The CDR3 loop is CASSEEETQYF. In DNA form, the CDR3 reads TGTGCCAGCAGTGAAGAGGAGACCCAGTACTTC. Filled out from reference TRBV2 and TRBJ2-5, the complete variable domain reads EPEVTQTPSHQVTQMGQEVILRCVPISNHLYFYWYRQILGQKVEFLVSFYNNEISEKSEIFDDQFSVERPDGSNFTLKIRSTKLEDSAMYFCASSEEETQYFGPGTRLLVL.

CDR3 amino acids: CASSVSGQNTEAFF. The CDR3 region has the DNA TGTGCCAGCAGCGTAAGCGGACAGAACACTGAAGCTTTCTTT. The rearrangement uses TRBV9 and TRBJ1-1; tentatively, D is TRBD1 (5 bases). Germline lookup yields CDR1 SGDLS and CDR2 YYNGEE. This CDR3 comprises 14 residues. Trimming took 1 base from V and 1 from J, leaving 8 bases between them.

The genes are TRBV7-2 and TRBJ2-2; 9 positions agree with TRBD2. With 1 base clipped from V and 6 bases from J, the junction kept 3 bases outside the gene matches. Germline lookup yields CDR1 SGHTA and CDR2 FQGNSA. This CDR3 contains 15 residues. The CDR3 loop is CASSLGGLAPGELFF. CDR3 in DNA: TGTGCCAGCAGCTTAGGAGGACTAGCGCCCGGGGAGCTGTTTTTT.

DNA for the CDR3: TGTGCCAGCAGTTACTGGGGGGTCGAAAGCACAGATACGCAGTATTTT. It yields the protein CASSYWGVESTDTQYF. V and J are TRBV6-5 and TRBJ2-3; possibly TRBD2 for D (6 bases). The CDR3 contains 16 residues. Germline V gives CDR1 MNHEY, CDR2 SVGAGI. Trimming took 1 base from V and 0 from J, leaving 11 bases between them.

The CDR3 loop is CASRPELTNEKLFF. CDR3 nucleotides: TGTGCCTCCAGACCCGAACTAACTAATGAAAAACTGTTTTTT. The chain uses TRBV19 and TRBJ1-4; D remains ambiguous. CDR1 and CDR2 (germline): LNHDA, SQIVND (reference sequence). V was clipped by 11 bases and J by 1 base, with 14 bases between them. CDR3 size: 14 residues.

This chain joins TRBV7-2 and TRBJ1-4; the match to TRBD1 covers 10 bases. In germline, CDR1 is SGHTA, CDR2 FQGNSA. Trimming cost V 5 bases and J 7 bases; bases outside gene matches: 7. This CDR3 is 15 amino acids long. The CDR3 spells CASSIRQGAGEKLFF. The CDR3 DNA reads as TGTGCCAGCAGCATCAGACAGGGGGCGGGTGAAAAACTGTTTTTT.

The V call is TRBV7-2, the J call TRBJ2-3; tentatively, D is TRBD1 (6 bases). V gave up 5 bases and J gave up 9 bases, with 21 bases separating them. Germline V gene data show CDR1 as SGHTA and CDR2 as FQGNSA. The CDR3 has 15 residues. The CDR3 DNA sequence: TGTGCCAGCAGCCCCCCGGTAGCCCGAGGGGGAACGCAGTATTTT. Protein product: CASSPPVARGGTQYF.

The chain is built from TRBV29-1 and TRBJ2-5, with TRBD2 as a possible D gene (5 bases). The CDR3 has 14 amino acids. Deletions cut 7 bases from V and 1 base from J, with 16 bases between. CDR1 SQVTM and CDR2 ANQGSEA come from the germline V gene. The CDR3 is CSGTLAGGQETQYF. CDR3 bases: TGCAGCGGGACCCTGGCAGGAGGCCAAGAGACCCAGTACTTC.